This TCR beta chain was captured in a study of lymphopenia after photon versus proton radiotherapy. Points from the study as a whole: After lymphocyte nadir, photon-treated repertoires showed oligoclonal expansion, especially CD8+ Temra. Authors raise, but do not show, better survival with proton therapy. Post-nadir TCR diversity decline inversely tracked overall survival among those who died. Proton therapy kept repertoires fairly stable, unlike photons, which gained effector/memory cells.

The CDR3 totals 15 residues. Germline assignment: CDR1 MNHNY and CDR2 SVGAGI (reference sequence). The V gene end was trimmed by 1 base and the J gene end by 6 bases; junction bases not matched to a gene: 7. Of note for this clone: Its antigen is unknown.

TCRdb keeps only in-frame clones here, not all; method: immunoSEQ multiplex PCR. The sample shows tens of thousands of clones, 82% of them seen only once. This sequence was found in a woman between 65 and 79 years old with pancreatic cancer. The sample in question was peripheral blood, obtained from a patient treated with proton-based radiotherapy. The chain combines TRBV6-6 with TRBJ2-3; 7 bases map to TRBD1. CDR3 sequence: CASSYYGSRGDTQYF. Written as DNA, the CDR3 is TGTGCCAGCAGTTACTATGGTTCCAGGGGGGATACGCAGTATTTT.